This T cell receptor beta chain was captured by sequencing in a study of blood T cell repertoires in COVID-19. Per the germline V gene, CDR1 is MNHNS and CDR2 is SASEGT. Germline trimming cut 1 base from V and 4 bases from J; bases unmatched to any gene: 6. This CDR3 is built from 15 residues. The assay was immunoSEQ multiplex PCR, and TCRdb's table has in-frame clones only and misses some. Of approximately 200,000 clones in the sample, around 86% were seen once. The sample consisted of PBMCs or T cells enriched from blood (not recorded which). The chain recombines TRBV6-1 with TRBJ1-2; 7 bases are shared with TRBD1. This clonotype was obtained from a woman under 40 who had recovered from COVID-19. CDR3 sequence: CASSEGGGVLYGYTF. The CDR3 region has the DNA TGTGCCAGCAGTGAAGGAGGGGGCGTCCTCTATGGCTACACCTTC.